This TCR beta chain was recovered during a study of blood T cell repertoires in COVID-19 (dated by TCRdb to 2018 to 2020). With regard to the full study: Samples from collaborators originated in the United States, Italy and Spain and spanned both the acute and convalescent phases of COVID-19. The repertoires were released in a freely available public database meant as a resource for research on the immune response to SARS-CoV-2. The sample metadata nearly always contained a de-identified subject ID, COVID-19 status, age in years and sex. The samples were drawn from the first 160 participants of the ongoing ImmuneRACE study and from some 1,300 subjects provided by 6 global collaborators. The prospective study material was composed of cDNA or gDNA derived from T cells, B-cell-depleted T cells, or PBMCs. HLA class I and class II types, where available, came from metadata supplied by the sample provider rather than from assay-based typing. Deeply sampled blood TCRbeta repertoires from subjects exposed to, actively infected with, or recovered from COVID-19 were included in the dataset. The study at large found these results: The quantity of clinical and demographic metadata differed by source and by participant and was supplied without curation.

Trimming accounts for 7 bases at V and 4 bases at J, while the number of junction bases matched to no gene is 17. The germline V gene sets CDR1 to LGHNT and CDR2 to FRNRAP. The cysteine opens and the phenylalanine closes a CDR3 of 17 amino acids. Only the CDR3 part of the read is kept: 51 bases, read in frame from the first base. Whole blood was collected in K2EDTA tubes by collaborating institutions according to the institutions' own protocols. For TCRbeta analysis, collaborator samples were shipped as frozen whole blood, as isolated PBMCs, or as DNA extracted from either sample type. Notes on this clone: Which antigen it targets is not known. The sample holds no much larger clone one base away, and base qualities are not on file.

TCRbeta CDR3 regions were amplified from genomic DNA using the immunoSEQ Assay, a bias-controlled multiplex PCR. As for the original processing: Nucleated cell counts per sample were estimated from amplification of reference gene primers within the assay. Sequence reads were collapsed and filtered to measure the absolute abundance of every unique TCRbeta CDR3 rearrangement. For each sample, productive Simpson clonality was calculated by taking the square root of Simpson's diversity index across productive rearrangements. This immuneACCESS table, as held by TCRdb, lists in-frame sequences with V and J called but not all clones. Of the missing ones, under half trace to an unresolved V gene in checked studies; the others have no known cause. That table gives V, J and clone size, and the DNA gave D and trimming. The sample table holds 150,000 to 200,000 clones, of which approximately 86% were seen once. The biggest ten clones account for around 1.4% of the sample.

Source material: peripheral blood. The chain uses TRBV12-5 and TRBJ2-7; 9 middle bases align to TRBD2. This receptor was obtained from a woman in her fifties or sixties with acute or convalescent COVID-19. The sequenced DNA is TGTGCTAGTGCCGACCCCTTAGCGGGAGTGGGGGTGTACGAGCAGTACTTC. The translation is CASADPLAGVGVYEQYF.